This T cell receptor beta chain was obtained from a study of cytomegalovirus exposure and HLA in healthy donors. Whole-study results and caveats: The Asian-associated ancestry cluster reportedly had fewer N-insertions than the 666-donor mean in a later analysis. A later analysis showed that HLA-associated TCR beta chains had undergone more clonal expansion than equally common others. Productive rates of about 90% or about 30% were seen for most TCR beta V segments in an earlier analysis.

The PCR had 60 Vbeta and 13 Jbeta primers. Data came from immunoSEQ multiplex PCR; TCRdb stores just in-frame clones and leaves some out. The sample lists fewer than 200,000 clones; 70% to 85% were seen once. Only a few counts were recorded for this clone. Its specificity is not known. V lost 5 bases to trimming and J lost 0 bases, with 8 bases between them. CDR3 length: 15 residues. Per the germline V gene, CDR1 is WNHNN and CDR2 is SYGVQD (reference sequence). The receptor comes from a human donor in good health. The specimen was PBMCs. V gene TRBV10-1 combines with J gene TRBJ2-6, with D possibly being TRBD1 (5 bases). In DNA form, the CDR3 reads TGCGCCAGCAGTTCTCAGGGCTCTGGGGCCAACGTCCTGACTTTC. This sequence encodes CASSSQGSGANVLTF.